This entry concerns a single TCR beta chain. Beta-chain TCR CDR3 regions were amplified from RNA transcripts. HTBI primers primed a first-round RT-PCR, and a second-round multiplex PCR followed. TCRdb recomputed calls from the multiplex PCR reads with MiXCR, one row per CDR3 protein. The sample holds around 1.1 million distinct CDR3 sequences; around a third are singletons and the top ten take over 8.5%. This specimen comes from a study of Graves' ophthalmopathy and Graves' hyperthyroidism. The CDR3 is 16 amino acids. V gave up 1 base and J gave up 3 bases, with 13 bases separating them. CDR1 and CDR2 from the germline V gene are SGHVS and FQNEAQ.

The chain couples TRBV7-8 to TRBJ1-5, with a tentative D call TRBD1 (5 bases). The sequence derives from an adult man with Graves' hyperthyroidism. Sequencing was done on a sample of peripheral blood or thyroid tissue (not recorded which). The CDR3 bases are TGTGCCAGCAGCTTAGAAGGGAGACAGTTCAATCAGCCCCAGCATTTT. Amino acid sequence: CASSLEGRQFNQPQHF.